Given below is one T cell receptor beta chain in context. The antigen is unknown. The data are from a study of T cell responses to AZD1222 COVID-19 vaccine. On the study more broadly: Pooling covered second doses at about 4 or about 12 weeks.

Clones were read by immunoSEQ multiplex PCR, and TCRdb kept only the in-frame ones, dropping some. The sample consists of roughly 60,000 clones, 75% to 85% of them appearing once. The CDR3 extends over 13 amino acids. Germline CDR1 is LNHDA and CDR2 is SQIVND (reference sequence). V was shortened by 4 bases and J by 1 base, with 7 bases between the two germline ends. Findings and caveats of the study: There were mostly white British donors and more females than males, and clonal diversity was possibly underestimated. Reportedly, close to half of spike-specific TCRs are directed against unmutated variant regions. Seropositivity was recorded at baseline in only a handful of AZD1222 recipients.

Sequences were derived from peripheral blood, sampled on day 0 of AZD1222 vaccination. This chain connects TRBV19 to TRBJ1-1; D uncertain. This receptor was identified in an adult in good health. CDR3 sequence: CASSSVPNTEAFF. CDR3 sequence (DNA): TGTGCCAGTAGTAGCGTCCCGAACACTGAAGCTTTCTTT.